This entry is about one T cell receptor (beta chain). Its antigen is not identified. This sample was taken from a study of ipilimumab plus nivolumab after autologous stem cell transplantation. About the study: Typical patient got 5 ipilimumab doses and fewer than 10 nivolumab doses (median). Overall study findings and caveats: Authors suggest TCR repertoire, Treg phenotype and gut microbiota support further study.

Germline V CDR1 and CDR2: MNHEY, SVGAGI. V was pared by 4 bases and J by 2 bases, with 11 bases between. The CDR3 contains 14 residues. Checkpoint therapy with ipilimumab 1 mg/kg began 14 to 28 days after transplant. Patients received nivolumab 3 mg/kg at weeks 1, 4, 7, 10, then fortnightly to week 26. Assay used: immunoSEQ multiplex PCR; TCRdb lists only in-frame clones, some missing. The sample lists approximately 15,000 clones, approximately 74% seen once, with about 9.4% in the top ten. This TCR came from a male donor with primary mediastinal lymphoma. The material sequenced was PBMCs, taken in a trial of ipilimumab plus nivolumab as post-transplant consolidation. The genes are TRBV6-5 and TRBJ2-5; D may be TRBD1 (5 bases). The CDR3 DNA sequence: TGTGCCAGCAGTTCCAGGACACCGCAAGAGACCCAGTACTTC. This translates into CASSSRTPQETQYF.